A selection of T cell receptor beta chains follows, all from one sample in a study of blood T cell repertoires in COVID-19. Assay: immunoSEQ multiplex PCR; the TCRdb copy retains only in-frame clones and omits some. This sample carries roughly 140,000 clones, around nine tenths of them seen once, and the ten largest clones take around 5%. Sequencing was performed on peripheral blood. These receptors were collected from a human donor in a cohort sampled during active COVID-19. Each CDR3 is given without its conserved first and last residue. A D gene is named only where the DNA matches it firmly.

d_call: -; j_call: TRBJ2-7; v_call: TRBV15; cdr3_aa: ATSRESAGYEQY
d_call: -; j_call: TRBJ1-3; v_call: TRBV3-1/TRBV3-2; cdr3_aa: ASSQGGLPNRGNTIY
d_call: TRBD1; j_call: TRBJ2-1; v_call: TRBV5-1; cdr3_aa: ASSLDSTGAIYEQF
d_call: TRBD1; j_call: TRBJ2-5; v_call: TRBV10-1; cdr3_aa: ASSDSTGAQETQY
d_call: TRBD2; j_call: TRBJ2-7; v_call: TRBV2; cdr3_aa: ASRGLASNGEQY
d_call: TRBD1; j_call: TRBJ1-1; v_call: TRBV6-5; cdr3_aa: ASRQDRGKGTEAF
d_call: -; j_call: TRBJ2-2; v_call: TRBV5-4; cdr3_aa: ASSSIAARSPGELF
d_call: TRBD1; j_call: TRBJ1-1; v_call: TRBV7-9; cdr3_aa: ASSLRTGRTEAF
d_call: TRBD1; j_call: TRBJ2-3; v_call: TRBV18; cdr3_aa: ASSPNLGQGDTDTQY
d_call: -; j_call: TRBJ2-1; v_call: TRBV2; cdr3_aa: ASSGQNYNEQF
d_call: TRBD1; j_call: TRBJ2-7; v_call: TRBV19; cdr3_aa: ASSIAGGPYEQY
d_call: -; j_call: TRBJ2-5; v_call: TRBV2; cdr3_aa: ASKARGQETQY
d_call: TRBD2; j_call: TRBJ2-5; v_call: TRBV19; cdr3_aa: ASNRREGLETQY
d_call: -; j_call: TRBJ2-7; v_call: TRBV3-1/TRBV3-2; cdr3_aa: ASSRGRHEQY
d_call: -; j_call: TRBJ1-5; v_call: TRBV4-1; cdr3_aa: ASSQSQVSNQPQH
d_call: -; j_call: TRBJ1-1; v_call: TRBV19; cdr3_aa: ATLNRVSTEAF
d_call: -; j_call: TRBJ2-3; v_call: TRBV7-9; cdr3_aa: ASSLGADTQY
d_call: TRBD1; j_call: TRBJ1-2; v_call: TRBV30; cdr3_aa: AWASGTGYGYT
d_call: TRBD2; j_call: TRBJ2-3; v_call: TRBV7-2; cdr3_aa: ASSVAGEGLSQDTQY
d_call: TRBD1; j_call: TRBJ1-1; v_call: TRBV5-4; cdr3_aa: ASSRTGTTEAF
d_call: -; j_call: TRBJ1-1; v_call: TRBV7-8; cdr3_aa: ASSLAIEAF
d_call: -; j_call: TRBJ2-2; v_call: TRBV18; cdr3_aa: ASSPQSQAGELF
d_call: TRBD2; j_call: TRBJ2-3; v_call: TRBV4-1; cdr3_aa: ASSLKRGRIDTQY
d_call: TRBD2; j_call: TRBJ2-7; v_call: TRBV5-1; cdr3_aa: ASSFLTAGTSGGSYEQY
d_call: -; j_call: TRBJ2-2; v_call: TRBV12-3/TRBV12-4; cdr3_aa: ASSMNTGELF
d_call: -; j_call: TRBJ2-3; v_call: TRBV6-2/TRBV6-3; cdr3_aa: ASSYPGQTDTQY
d_call: -; j_call: TRBJ1-5; v_call: TRBV7-6; cdr3_aa: ASLAGRSSNQPQH
d_call: -; j_call: TRBJ1-3; v_call: TRBV18; cdr3_aa: ASSPDDRFESGNTIY
d_call: -; j_call: TRBJ1-3; v_call: TRBV28; cdr3_aa: ASSFDISGNTIY
d_call: TRBD1; j_call: TRBJ2-1; v_call: TRBV18; cdr3_aa: ASSPDRVDEQF
d_call: -; j_call: TRBJ2-2; v_call: TRBV29-1; cdr3_aa: SVASMNTGELF
d_call: -; j_call: TRBJ2-4; v_call: TRBV7-9; cdr3_aa: ASSLLGAAHIQY
d_call: TRBD2; j_call: TRBJ2-1; v_call: TRBV19; cdr3_aa: ASTPPGSGAYNEQF
d_call: -; j_call: TRBJ2-5; v_call: TRBV24-1; cdr3_aa: ATREGSRETQY
d_call: -; j_call: TRBJ2-3; v_call: TRBV10-1; cdr3_aa: ASSESVADLTDTQY
d_call: -; j_call: TRBJ2-1; v_call: TRBV28; cdr3_aa: ASSTRLAGEFSYNEQF
d_call: -; j_call: TRBJ1-1; v_call: TRBV5-4; cdr3_aa: ASSLGGELGNTEAF
d_call: -; j_call: TRBJ1-4; v_call: TRBV15; cdr3_aa: ATSRGGGHNEKLF
d_call: -; j_call: TRBJ1-2; v_call: TRBV27; cdr3_aa: ASSRGLNYGYT
d_call: TRBD1; j_call: TRBJ2-5; v_call: TRBV15; cdr3_aa: ATSREGPQGAGETQY
d_call: TRBD1; j_call: TRBJ2-1; v_call: TRBV27; cdr3_aa: ASSFPGQGNNEQF
d_call: -; j_call: TRBJ1-6; v_call: TRBV7-3; cdr3_aa: ASSPVSGSPLH
d_call: -; j_call: TRBJ2-7; v_call: TRBV5-6; cdr3_aa: ASSPNGQYATYEQY
d_call: TRBD2; j_call: TRBJ2-7; v_call: TRBV30; cdr3_aa: ASSGTSGIPGLYEQY
d_call: TRBD1; j_call: TRBJ1-2; v_call: TRBV10-2; cdr3_aa: ASSESADRGYGYT
d_call: -; j_call: TRBJ2-5; v_call: TRBV5-6; cdr3_aa: ASSLRQANQETQY
d_call: -; j_call: TRBJ1-1; v_call: TRBV9; cdr3_aa: ASTVGGENTEAF
d_call: TRBD1; j_call: TRBJ2-2; v_call: TRBV5-1; cdr3_aa: ASSWGQGQGGELF
d_call: -; j_call: TRBJ2-5; v_call: TRBV28; cdr3_aa: ASSGGGWATQY
d_call: TRBD2; j_call: TRBJ2-7; v_call: TRBV5-1; cdr3_aa: ASSLARGAGVTYEQY
d_call: -; j_call: TRBJ2-5; v_call: TRBV19; cdr3_aa: ASSISQGETQY
d_call: -; j_call: TRBJ1-1; v_call: TRBV9; cdr3_aa: ASSQGWNTEAF
d_call: TRBD2; j_call: TRBJ2-2; v_call: TRBV30; cdr3_aa: AWSVILAGELF